The subject of this entry is one TCR beta chain. The CDR3 sequence is 15 residues long. The germline V gene encodes CDR1 LNHDA and CDR2 SQIVND (reference sequence). V shed 3 bases, J shed 3 bases, and the junction held 3 bases outside the gene matches. These data belong to a study of blood T cell repertoires in COVID-19. About the study: COVID-19 samples from acute and convalescent phases originated in the United States, Italy and Spain. The analysed material was cDNA or gDNA that came from T cells, B-cell-depleted T cells, or PBMCs.

Clones were sequenced by immunoSEQ multiplex PCR, and TCRdb holds only the in-frame ones, with some missing. Of 350,000 to 450,000 clones in the sample, approximately 86% were seen once. The chain uses TRBV19 and TRBJ2-1; TRBD1 aligns across 9 bases. The receptor's source is a human donor in a cohort sampled during active COVID-19. The material sequenced was peripheral blood. CDR3 sequence reads: CASSMGTGRYNEQFF. The CDR3 region has the DNA TGTGCCAGTAGTATGGGGACAGGGCGCTACAATGAGCAGTTCTTC.